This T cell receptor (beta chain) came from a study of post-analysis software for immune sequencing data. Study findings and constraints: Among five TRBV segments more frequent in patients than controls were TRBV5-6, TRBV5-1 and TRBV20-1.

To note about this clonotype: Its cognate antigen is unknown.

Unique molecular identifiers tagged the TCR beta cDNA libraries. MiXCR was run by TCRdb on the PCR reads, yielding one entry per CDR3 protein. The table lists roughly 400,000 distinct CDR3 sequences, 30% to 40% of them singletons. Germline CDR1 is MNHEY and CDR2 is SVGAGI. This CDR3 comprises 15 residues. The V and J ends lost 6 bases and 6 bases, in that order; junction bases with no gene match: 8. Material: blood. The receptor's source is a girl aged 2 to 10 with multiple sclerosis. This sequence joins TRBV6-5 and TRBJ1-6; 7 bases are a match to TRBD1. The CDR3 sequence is CASRADRSLNSPLHF. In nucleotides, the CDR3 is TGTGCCAGCAGAGCGGACAGGTCCCTTAATTCACCCCTCCACTTT.